This T cell receptor (beta chain) emerged from a study of T-cell reconstitution after alpha-beta-depleted transplantation in children. General study findings and limits: Where alpha-beta T cells came from about two months after transplant was reportedly several hundred expanded graft clones. Newly generated T cells supplied most T-cell counts and diversity one year post-transplant.

Unique molecular identifiers featured in how the TCRbeta library was prepared. TCRdb fed the PCR reads into MiXCR, producing one record per CDR3 protein. This sample has 800,000 to 1,000,000 distinct CDR3 sequences; roughly 29% occur once, and the top ten carry approximately 30%. The germline gives CDR1 DFQATT, CDR2 SNEGSKA (reference sequence). Germline trimming cut 3 bases from V and 3 bases from J; bases unmatched to any gene: 4. The CDR3 loop spans 14 amino acids. This clonotype was seen more than once but under ten times. Its antigen is unknown. Here the sequenced sample was PBMCs, mostly from graft donor cells, taken 360 days after TCRalphabeta/CD19-depleted stem cell transplant. The sequence came from a boy younger than two who had a stem cell transplant for SCID, so the T cells may come from the graft donor. The chain combines TRBV20-1 with TRBJ2-1; TRBD1 agrees at 8 bases. DNA for the CDR3: TGCAGTGCTAGTGTACAGGGGGTCTACAATGAGCAGTTCTTC. It yields the protein CSASVQGVYNEQFF.